This T cell receptor beta chain was captured by sequencing in a study of T-cell reconstitution after alpha-beta-depleted transplantation in children. V shed 4 bases and J shed 5 bases, with 12 bases lying between them. Germline V lookup: CDR1 LGHDT, CDR2 YNNKEL (reference sequence). CDR3 length: 14 residues. This clonotype was found many times. Unique molecular identifiers were built into the TCRbeta library. TCRdb independently ran MiXCR on the PCR reads; one entry per CDR3 protein. The profile shows 150,000 to 200,000 distinct CDR3 sequences, roughly 6.5% of them singletons. V usage is TRBV3-1 and J usage is TRBJ1-5; D not certain. The receptor was derived from a girl less than two years old with combined immunodeficiency, due to receive a stem cell transplant. The sample consisted of PBMCs, taken before TCRalphabeta/CD19-depleted stem cell transplant. The CDR3 region has the DNA TGTGCCAGCAGCCCTCGAGACTATTATCAGCCCCAGCATTTT. It translates to CASSPRDYYQPQHF.